These T cell receptor beta chains were read from a single sample in a study of T cells of healthy individuals. MiXCR was run by TCRdb on the 5' RACE reads, yielding one entry per CDR3 protein. This table has around 63,000 distinct CDR3 sequences, roughly 16% appearing once. All receptors come from a human donor in good health. The CDR3 runs from the conserved cysteine through the conserved F or W. The order of the fields is J gene, clone size, D gene, V gene, CDR3 length, CDR3 DNA, CDR3 protein. A D gene is named only where the DNA matches it firmly. Expanded clones get a size class; other rows say once, few or many, or leave the size out.

>TRBJ2-3|many|TRBD2|TRBV6-4|16
TGTGCCAGCAGTCCCGCGACTAGCGGGGGCACAGATACGCAGTATTTT
CASSPATSGGTDTQYF
>TRBJ2-1|many|TRBD2|TRBV7-2|14
TGTGCCAGCAGCTTAAGCGGGATCTACAATGAGCAGTTCTTC
CASSLSGIYNEQFF
>TRBJ2-2|NA|TRBD1|TRBV7-9|16
TGTGCCAGCAGCACGCAGGGGGCCAGGGACACCGGGGAGCTGTTTTTT
CASSTQGARDTGELFF
>TRBJ1-5|NA|TRBD1|TRBV15|13
TGTGCCACCAGCGACAGGGGCAATCAGCCCCAGCATTTT
CATSDRGNQPQHF
>TRBJ1-5|many|TRBD1|TRBV5-1|15
TGCGCCAGCAGCTGGGGCTCGGGACAGAATCAGCCCCAGCATTTT
CASSWGSGQNQPQHF
>TRBJ2-1|many|TRBD2|TRBV4-3|18
TGCGCCAGCAGCCAAGATGTGGCGGGACTAGCGGGATACAATGAGCAGTTCTTC
CASSQDVAGLAGYNEQFF
>TRBJ2-1|few|TRBD2|TRBV6-1|15
TGTGCCAGCAGTGGAGGACTAGCGGACTACAATGAGCAGTTCTTC
CASSGGLADYNEQFF
>TRBJ2-3|NA|NA|TRBV20-1|14
TGCAGTGCGCGCATACCAGCCAGCACAGATACGCAGTATTTT
CSARIPASTDTQYF
>TRBJ2-1|NA|NA|TRBV6-2/TRBV6-3|14
TGTGCCAGCAGCCATAAGGGCCACCTCAGTGAGCAGTTCTTC
CASSHKGHLSEQFF
>TRBJ1-5|many|TRBD1|TRBV28|14
TGTGCCAGCAGTTTGGGACAGGGCAATCAGCCCCAGCATTTT
CASSLGQGNQPQHF
>TRBJ2-3|NA|NA|TRBV6-2/TRBV6-3|13
TGTGCCAGCAGAAAGACAGGAACAGATACGCAGTATTTT
CASRKTGTDTQYF
>TRBJ1-4|NA|TRBD1|TRBV5-1|17
TGCGCCAGCAGCTCCGGACAGGGGACTACAACTAATGAAAAACTGTTTTTT
CASSSGQGTTTNEKLFF
>TRBJ2-1|NA|NA|TRBV5-1|13
TGCGCCAGCAGCTTGGAGGCTGGTCGGTGGAAGTTCTTC
CASSLEAGRWKFF
>TRBJ2-1|NA|NA|TRBV9|15
TGTGCCAGCAGCGTAGCGGGAGAGTCTTACAATGAGCAGTTCTTC
CASSVAGESYNEQFF
>TRBJ2-1|NA|NA|TRBV25-1|19
TGTGCCAGCAGTGAATCCCCCGGGGATCCGGGTCCGCTCTACAATGAGCAGTTCTTC
CASSESPGDPGPLYNEQFF
>TRBJ2-7|NA|TRBD1|TRBV23-1|15
TGCGCCAGCAGTCGACTGACAGGGATTGCCCACGAGCAGTACTTC
CASSRLTGIAHEQYF
>TRBJ2-1|many|TRBD1|TRBV12-3/TRBV12-4|14
TGTGCCAGCAGTTTGGGGACAGGGGGGAATGAGCAGTTCTTC
CASSLGTGGNEQFF
>TRBJ2-3|NA|NA|TRBV24-1|12
TGTGCCACCAGTGATAAGGCAGATACGCAGTATTTT
CATSDKADTQYF
>TRBJ1-5|many|NA|TRBV4-1|18
TGCGCCAGCAGCCAAGATTTTGGGAGGTTAATGGAATATCAGCCCCAGCATTTT
CASSQDFGRLMEYQPQHF
>TRBJ1-5|few|NA|TRBV6-5|15
TGTGCCAGCAGGCTACAGTACAGGAGCAATCAGCCCCAGCATTTT
CASRLQYRSNQPQHF
>TRBJ1-3|NA|NA|TRBV7-7|13
TGTGCCAGCAGCTTAGATCGTGGAAACACCATATATTTT
CASSLDRGNTIYF
>TRBJ2-1|few|NA|TRBV5-1|14
TGCGCCAGCAGCCTACCACTAGCCCGTGGAGAGCAGTTCTTC
CASSLPLARGEQFF
>TRBJ2-7|many|TRBD1|TRBV18|14
TGTGCCAGCTCATCCGGGACAGGGGCCTACGAGCAGTACTTC
CASSSGTGAYEQYF
>TRBJ1-2|NA|NA|TRBV7-2|14
TGTGCCAGCAGCTTCTACGACGTTCCGTATGGCTACACCTTC
CASSFYDVPYGYTF
>TRBJ1-4|NA|TRBD1|TRBV4-1|16
TGCGCCAGCAGCCAAAGTGGACAGGGCCTTAATGAAAAACTGTTTTTT
CASSQSGQGLNEKLFF
>TRBJ1-6|many|NA|TRBV12-5|15
TGTGCTAGTGGCCCCGACAGCTCCTATAATTCACCCCTCCACTTT
CASGPDSSYNSPLHF
>TRBJ2-1|NA|TRBD2|TRBV28|19
TGTGCCAGCAGTTTAGGCGGGCTAGCGGGGGACGGCGTGTACAATGAGCAGTTCTTC
CASSLGGLAGDGVYNEQFF
>TRBJ2-7|few|TRBD1|TRBV12-3/TRBV12-4|13
TGTGCCAGCAGTTCGGACAGGTACTACGAGCAGTACTTC
CASSSDRYYEQYF
>TRBJ2-7|NA|NA|TRBV5-4|16
TGTGCCAGCAGCCGGGGCTCGAATTGGGGTCCGGACGAGCAGTACTTC
CASSRGSNWGPDEQYF
>TRBJ2-5|NA|TRBD2|TRBV7-3|15
TGTGCCAGCAGCACGGGACTAGCGGGGAAAGAGACCCAGTACTTC
CASSTGLAGKETQYF
>TRBJ2-7|many|TRBD2|TRBV11-2|15
TGTGCCAGCCGGGGCTTCGGGGGGGCCCCAGACGAGCAGTACTTC
CASRGFGGAPDEQYF
>TRBJ2-3|many|TRBD2|TRBV20-1|15
TGCAGTGCTCGGCAAGTAGCGGGAGATCAAGTGACGCAGTATTTT
CSARQVAGDQVTQYF
>TRBJ2-1|few|TRBD2|TRBV5-1|16
TGCGCCAGCAGGAGACTAGCGGGAGCCGGTCTCAATGAGCAGTTCTTC
CASRRLAGAGLNEQFF
>TRBJ1-2|few|NA|TRBV7-9|13
TGTGCCAGCAGCTTACGGGGCTACTATGGCTACACCTTC
CASSLRGYYGYTF
>TRBJ2-1|few|TRBD2|TRBV4-1|16
TGCGCCAGCAGCCAAAGTTTAGTAGCGGGAGGCAGTGAGCAGTTCTTC
CASSQSLVAGGSEQFF
>TRBJ2-7|NA|NA|TRBV4-1|12
TGCGCCAGCAGCCGTGGCACTTACGAGCAGTACTTC
CASSRGTYEQYF
>TRBJ2-7|few|NA|TRBV4-1|16
TGCGCCAGCAGCCAAGCTCACGGTCTGGGGGCCTACGAGCAGTACTTC
CASSQAHGLGAYEQYF
>TRBJ2-7|NA|NA|TRBV7-9|16
TGTGCCAGCAGCTTAGAAGACAGCCCTACGCGGTACGAGCAGTACTTC
CASSLEDSPTRYEQYF
>TRBJ2-1|few|NA|TRBV4-1|16
TGCGCCAGCAGCCAACCACTAGAGCGGAGCTACAATGAGCAGTTCTTC
CASSQPLERSYNEQFF
>TRBJ2-3|many|TRBD2|TRBV4-1|17
TGCGCCAGCAGCCCCGGGACTAGCGGGGGGCGGACAGATACGCAGTATTTT
CASSPGTSGGRTDTQYF
>TRBJ2-5|NA|NA|TRBV10-3|13
TGTGCCATCAGTGAGTCGCTTTCAGAGACCCAGTACTTC
CAISESLSETQYF
>TRBJ2-7|many|TRBD2|TRBV5-4|15
TGTGCCAGCAGCCCGGGGACTAGCAGTCACTACGAGCAGTACTTC
CASSPGTSSHYEQYF
>TRBJ2-2|many|NA|TRBV27|17
TGTGCCAGCAGAGGGCCTGCCCGGGGCCCTCCGGGCGGGGAGCTGTTTTTT
CASRGPARGPPGGELFF
>TRBJ1-3|few|NA|TRBV5-1|15
TGCGCCAGCAGCTTGGACCCCAGCTCTGGAAACACCATATATTTT
CASSLDPSSGNTIYF
>TRBJ2-5|few|NA|TRBV7-2|11
TGTGCCAGCAGCTTAGTGGAGACCCAGTACTTC
CASSLVETQYF
>TRBJ2-1|NA|NA|TRBV7-2|16
TGTGCCAGCAGCTTAACTCCCCCGAGGGCCGGGGGTGAGCAGTTCTTC
CASSLTPPRAGGEQFF
>TRBJ2-1|many|NA|TRBV20-1|14
TGCAGTGCTAGGAGGGGGTGGTCGGGGAATGAGCAGTTCTTC
CSARRGWSGNEQFF
>TRBJ2-3|many|NA|TRBV6-4|12
TGTGCCAGCAGTGGCACGAGCGGTACGCAGTATTTT
CASSGTSGTQYF
>TRBJ2-3|NA|TRBD2|TRBV5-1|16
TGCGCCAGCAGCTCCGGGACTAGCGGTAACACAGATACGCAGTATTTT
CASSSGTSGNTDTQYF
>TRBJ1-2|many|TRBD1|TRBV6-5|13
TGTGCCAGCAGTCTACAGGGGAGGTATGGCTACACCTTC
CASSLQGRYGYTF
>TRBJ2-1|many|NA|TRBV20-1|11
TGCAGTGCTAGAGAGGAGCGTGAGCAGTTCTTC
CSAREEREQFF
>TRBJ2-3|NA|TRBD1|TRBV6-5|15
TGTGCCATAGGAACAGGGGGCGGAGAGACAGATACGCAGTATTTT
CAIGTGGGETDTQYF